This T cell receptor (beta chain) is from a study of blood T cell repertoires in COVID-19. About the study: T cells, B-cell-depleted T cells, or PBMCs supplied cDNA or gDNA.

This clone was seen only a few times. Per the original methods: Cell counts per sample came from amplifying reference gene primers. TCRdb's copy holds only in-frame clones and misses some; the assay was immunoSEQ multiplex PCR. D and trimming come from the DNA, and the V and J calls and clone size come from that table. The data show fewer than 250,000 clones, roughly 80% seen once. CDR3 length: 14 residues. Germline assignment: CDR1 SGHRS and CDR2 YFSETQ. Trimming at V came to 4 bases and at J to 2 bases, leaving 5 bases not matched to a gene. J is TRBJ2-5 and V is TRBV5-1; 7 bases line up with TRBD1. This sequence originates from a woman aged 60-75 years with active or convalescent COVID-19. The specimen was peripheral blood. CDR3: CASSEPGQQETQYF. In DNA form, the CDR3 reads TGCGCCAGCAGCGAACCGGGACAGCAAGAGACCCAGTACTTC.